One and the same sample provided the 17 T cell receptor beta chains below, sequenced in a study of cytomegalovirus exposure and HLA in healthy donors. PCR employed 60 Vbeta and 13 Jbeta primers. Here immunoSEQ multiplex PCR was the method, and the copy in TCRdb shows in-frame clones only, minus some. This table has fewer than 200,000 clones, about four fifths appearing once. The sequenced sample consisted of PBMCs. The source is a woman aged 18 to 35 in good health and CMV-seronegative.

The chain employs TRBV15 and TRBJ1-2; the match to TRBD1 covers 7 bases. Germline trimming cut 0 bases from V and 7 bases from J; bases unmatched to any gene: 8. The CDR3 has 15 amino acids. Germline V gene lookup returns CDR1 LNHNV and CDR2 YYDKDF (reference sequence). CDR3 sequence reads: CATSRETKGQLGYTF. The CDR3 DNA follows: TGTGCCACCAGCAGAGAGACAAAGGGACAGCTTGGCTACACCTTC.

This rearrangement joins TRBV4-1 to TRBJ2-7; 8 bases are shared with TRBD2. The V and J ends lost 0 bases and 3 bases, in that order; junction bases with no gene match: 7. CDR1 is MGHRA, CDR2 YSYEKL, per germline. This CDR3 is 16 amino acids long. The CDR3 DNA is TGCGCCAGCAGCCAAGATTCCCTAGCGGGTGTCTACGAGCAGTACTTC. Its translation is CASSQDSLAGVYEQYF.

The rearrangement links TRBV21-1 to TRBJ2-1; the D segment call TRBD2 is taken from the table without a DNA check. TRBV21-1 has pseudogene status. The CDR3 has 14 amino acids. This CDR3 is CASSKTSRPNEQFF. The DNA for the CDR3 is TGTGCCAGCAGCAAGACTAGCCGGCCGAATGAGCAGTTCTTC.

The rearrangement links TRBV9 to TRBJ2-1; TRBD2 might be the D (6 bases). V was pared by 0 bases and J by 2 bases, with 12 bases between. Germline loops: CDR1 SGDLS, CDR2 YYNGEE. This CDR3 has 16 amino acids. The CDR3 loop reads CASSVEGGKPYNEQFF. For the CDR3, the DNA is TGTGCCAGCAGCGTAGAGGGCGGGAAGCCCTACAATGAGCAGTTCTTC.

CDR3 coding DNA: TGTGCCAGCAGAGCCACCGGGACAAAGAAGAATGAGCAGTTCTTC. Protein: CASRATGTKKNEQFF. The J gene is TRBJ2-1, the V gene TRBV6-5, with a possible D match to TRBD1 (6 bases). Germline loops: CDR1 MNHEY, CDR2 SVGAGI. V lost 6 bases, J lost 7 bases, and 19 bases lay in between. This CDR3 has 15 amino acids.

The rearrangement links TRBV7-2 to TRBJ1-2; 10 bases map to TRBD1. There are 15 residues in the CDR3. CDR1 is SGHTA and CDR2 is FQGNSA in the germline V gene. Unmatched junction bases numbered 6, after V lost 7 bases and J lost 1 base. CDR3 in amino acids: CASKRQGADNYGYTF. The CDR3 DNA sequence: TGTGCCAGCAAAAGACAGGGGGCTGATAACTATGGCTACACCTTC.

This chain uses TRBV18 with TRBJ2-7; D possibly corresponds to TRBD1 (5 bases). Trimming shortened V by 5 bases and J by 3 bases, and 11 bases separated the two germline ends. Germline loops: CDR1 KGHSH, CDR2 LQKENI. The length of the CDR3 is 13 residues. The chain's CDR3 is CASSAFDSYEQYF. DNA for the CDR3: TGTGCCAGCTCAGCCTTCGACAGCTACGAGCAGTACTTC.

V is TRBV7-9 and J is TRBJ2-1, with TRBD2 matching 8 bases. Losses at the gene ends were 5 bases for V and 9 bases for J; bases not matched to a gene: 15. Germline assignment: CDR1 SEHNR and CDR2 FQNEAQ (reference sequence). There are 16 residues in the CDR3. CDR3 sequence: CASSARTSPVVGEQFF. For the CDR3, the DNA is TGTGCCAGCAGCGCCCGGACTAGCCCGGTTGTGGGTGAGCAGTTCTTC.

This chain connects TRBV7-9 to TRBJ2-3; no clear D gene. Trimming left V 3 bases short and J 0 bases short, with 7 bases between. The CDR3 has 14 amino acids. Germline CDR1 and CDR2: SEHNR and FQNEAQ (reference sequence). The CDR3 reads CASSFSTSTDTQYF. Here the CDR3 DNA reads TGTGCCAGCAGCTTCTCGACAAGCACAGATACGCAGTATTTT.

Regarding this clone: The junction and the germline gene differ at one end; a read error may be behind it. The rearrangement uses TRBV15 and TRBJ2-5, with 7 bases that match TRBD1. The CDR3 covers 15 residues. Germline V gene sequence: CDR1 LNHNV, CDR2 YYDKDF (reference sequence). The chain's CDR3 is CATSGDRARLGTQYF. In nucleotides, the CDR3 is TGTGCCACCAGCGGAGACAGGGCTCGGTTGGGGACCCAGTACTTC.

The chain is built from TRBV18 and TRBJ1-1; 7 nucleotides line up with TRBD1. The CDR3 contains 14 residues. Germline V gene lookup returns CDR1 KGHSH and CDR2 LQKENI. Trimming cost V 3 bases and J 1 base; bases outside gene matches: 2. This CDR3 is CASSPGQPNTEAFF. The CDR3 DNA sequence: TGTGCCAGCTCACCGGGACAGCCGAACACTGAAGCTTTCTTT.

V usage is TRBV5-1 and J usage is TRBJ2-5; tentative D call: TRBD2 (5 bases). Per the germline V gene, CDR1 is SGHRS and CDR2 is YFSETQ. The V end was cut by 4 bases, the J end by 7 bases, with 17 bases between. The CDR3 consists of 14 residues. The CDR3 reads CASSPEPTRGTQYF. The CDR3 DNA reads TGCGCCAGCAGCCCGGAGCCAACCCGGGGGACCCAGTACTTC.

This clone was counted a single time. This sequence joins TRBV2 and TRBJ1-2; D is possibly TRBD1 (6 bases). Trimming shortened V by 7 bases and J by 7 bases, and 19 bases separated the two germline ends. The CDR3 has 14 amino acids. The germline gives CDR1 SNHLY, CDR2 FYNNEI. The CDR3 region has the DNA TGTGCCAGCAAGGAGGACAGCCTCCTGTCTGGCTACACCTTC. Amino acids: CASKEDSLLSGYTF.

This chain links TRBV6-1 with TRBJ2-5; possibly TRBD1 for D (6 bases). The V gene lost 4 bases and the J gene lost 1 base, with 10 bases spanning the gap. This CDR3 contains 14 residues. The germline CDR1 and CDR2 sequences are MNHNS and SASEGT. The CDR3 sequence is CASSGGHIQETQYF. The CDR3 DNA is TGTGCCAGCAGTGGGGGACATATCCAAGAGACCCAGTACTTC.

The chain employs TRBV11-3 and TRBJ1-1, with D tentatively TRBD1 (6 bases). Germline V CDR1 and CDR2: SGHNT, YENEEA. The CDR3 sequence is 13 residues long. With 2 bases removed from V and 7 bases from J, the gap between germline ends came to 11 bases. The CDR3, as DNA: TGTGCCAGCAGCTTATTGGGGGCAAATGAAGCTTTCTTT. Translation: CASSLLGANEAFF.

The CDR3 sequence: CAISELGLAGEHSYEQYF. The CDR3 nucleotides are TGTGCCATCAGTGAGTTGGGACTAGCGGGAGAGCACTCCTACGAGCAGTACTTC. The chain joins TRBV10-3 to TRBJ2-7; 14 nucleotides align to TRBD2. The trim removed 1 base at V and 0 bases at J, leaving 5 bases unmatched. The germline V gene encodes CDR1 ENHRY and CDR2 SYGVKD. This CDR3 comprises 18 residues.

This clone was counted once. The sample has other DNA sequences that encode this CDR3 too. This rearrangement joins TRBV5-6 to TRBJ1-2; D might be TRBD1 (5 bases). CDR3 size: 13 residues. CDR1 and CDR2 (germline): SGHDT, YYEEEE. The ends were cut back, 0 bases at V and 2 bases at J, with 5 bases in the middle. The CDR3 sequence is CASSLAGNYGYTF. CDR3 nucleotides: TGTGCCAGCAGCTTGGCAGGGAACTATGGCTACACCTTC.